These 5 T cell receptor beta chains were all obtained from the same sample, sequenced in a study of T-cell reconstitution after alpha-beta-depleted transplantation in children. Preparing the TCRbeta library involved the use of unique molecular identifiers. TCRdb recomputed calls from the PCR reads with MiXCR, one row per CDR3 protein. The sample carries 150,000 to 250,000 distinct CDR3 sequences, just under 6.5% recorded once. This specimen consisted of PBMCs, obtained before TCRalphabeta/CD19-depleted stem cell transplant. These receptors were collected from a girl less than two years old with combined immunodeficiency, due to receive a stem cell transplant.

This clonotype appeared many times. The chain is built from TRBV7-8 and TRBJ2-1; weak D call: TRBD2 (6 bases). Germline V gene lookup returns CDR1 SGHVS and CDR2 FQNEAQ. V lost 2 bases, J lost 8 bases, and 7 bases lay in between. CDR3 length: 12 amino acids. Here the CDR3 reads CASSLPGDEQFF. CDR3 in DNA: TGTGCCAGCAGCTTACCGGGGGATGAGCAGTTCTTC.

There are many counts of this clonotype. V gene TRBV7-2 combines with J gene TRBJ2-2; 8 nucleotides agree with TRBD1. V was pared by 5 bases and J by 7 bases, with 15 bases of the junction left unmatched. CDR3 length equals 17 residues. Germline V CDR1 and CDR2: SGHTA, FQGNSA. CDR3 bases: TGTGCCAGCAGCACCCCAAGGACAGGGATTCCAAGCGGGGAGCTGTTTTTT. This gives the protein CASSTPRTGIPSGELFF.

The sample holds many counts of this clonotype. J is TRBJ1-6 and V is TRBV9, with D tentatively TRBD1 (5 bases). V was cut by 0 bases and J by 14 bases, with 15 bases left in between. The CDR3 has 14 amino acids. Germline V gene data show CDR1 as SGDLS and CDR2 as YYNGEE. This CDR3 reads CASSVGEGPAALHF. CDR3 nucleotide sequence: TGTGCCAGCAGCGTAGGGGAGGGACCGGCGGCCCTCCACTTT.

In this sample, this clonotype turned up many times. The chain carries TRBV6-2 or TRBV6-3 and TRBJ2-4, with D tentatively TRBD2 (5 bases). The V end was cut by 5 bases, the J end by 2 bases, with 10 bases between. In germline, CDR1 is MNHEY, CDR2 SVGEGT. The CDR3 contains 14 residues. Written as DNA, the CDR3 is TGTGCCAGCAGTCCCGGGGTAACCAAAAACATTCAGTACTTC. Translated: CASSPGVTKNIQYF.

Ten or more counts support this clonotype. The genes are TRBV20-1 and TRBJ2-7, with 8 bases matching TRBD1. The CDR3 is 15 residues long. Germline CDR1 is DFQATT and CDR2 is SNEGSKA (reference sequence). Trimming took 5 bases from V and 1 from J; bases not matched to a gene: 10. The CDR3 nucleotides are TGCAGTGCTTCCCAACCGGGACAGGAATCCTACGAGCAGTACTTC. Amino acid sequence: CSASQPGQESYEQYF.